A single sample gave rise to the 9 T cell receptor beta chains below, sequenced in a study of control samples from healthy donors and cancer patients. Clones were sequenced by immunoSEQ multiplex PCR, and TCRdb holds only the in-frame ones, with some missing. Among fewer than 200,000 clones listed, about 90% were seen once. Source material: blood. All receptors derive from a man aged 25 to 45 in good health.

The V gene is TRBV18, the J gene TRBJ1-5; D is unresolved. The ends were cut back, 2 bases at V and 2 bases at J, with 16 bases in the middle. The germline CDR1 and CDR2 sequences are KGHSH and LQKENI. The CDR3 sequence is 17 residues long. CDR3 sequence (DNA): TGTGCCAGCTCACCATATTCTGTGACATTAGGCAATCAGCCCCAGCATTTT. The encoded protein is CASSPYSVTLGNQPQHF.

This clone showed up just once. The V gene is TRBV14, the J gene TRBJ1-2; no clear D. Trimming stripped 5 bases from V and 6 bases from J, with 19 bases between. Looked up from germline, CDR1 is SGHDN and CDR2 is FVKESK. This CDR3 has 15 residues. CDR3 coding DNA: TGTGCCAGCAGCTCACGTCCCTTTGCTAGGGATGGCTACACCTTC. Its translation is CASSSRPFARDGYTF.

This chain uses TRBV10-3 with TRBJ1-2; the D is unclear. The CDR3 runs 14 residues. Looked up from germline, CDR1 is ENHRY and CDR2 is SYGVKD. Trimming removed 3 bases from V and 3 bases from J, with 11 bases in between. CDR3 DNA sequence: TGTGCCATCAGTGATGGGAATTCGCACTATGGCTACACCTTC. Its protein product is CAISDGNSHYGYTF.

This chain connects TRBV3-1 (or the pseudogene TRBV3-2) to TRBJ2-7; TRBD2 matches at 7 bases. Germline assignment: CDR1 LGHDT and CDR2 YNNKEL (reference sequence). V dropped 2 bases and J dropped 7; count of bases not matched to a gene: 11. The CDR3 has 15 amino acids. The CDR3 is CASSQNIPGGGEQYF. CDR3 in DNA: TGTGCCAGCAGCCAAAACATCCCGGGAGGAGGTGAGCAGTACTTC.

The rearrangement uses TRBV6-5 and TRBJ2-3; 12 nucleotides align to TRBD2. With 6 bases clipped from V and 2 bases from J, the junction kept 3 bases outside the gene matches. The germline gives CDR1 MNHEY, CDR2 SVGAGI. The CDR3 sequence is 15 residues long. This CDR3 reads CASRTSGGTTDTQYF. CDR3 bases: TGTGCCAGCAGAACTAGCGGGGGGACCACAGATACGCAGTATTTT.

The rearrangement uses TRBV5-5 and TRBJ2-5; D is uncertain. Trimming stripped 2 bases from V and 4 bases from J, with 9 bases between. CDR1 and CDR2 (germline): SGHKS, YYEKEE (reference sequence). The CDR3 is made up of 13 amino acids. CDR3 in amino acids: CASSFEGIETQYF. The CDR3 nucleotides are TGTGCCAGCAGCTTTGAAGGGATAGAGACCCAGTACTTC.

J is TRBJ2-7 and V is TRBV6-4; D is undetermined. V was clipped by 0 bases and J by 2 bases, with 17 bases between them. Germline values: CDR1 MRHNA, CDR2 SNTAGT. The CDR3 is 17 residues long. The CDR3 loop reads CASSDSARRRSPYEQYF. The DNA of the CDR3 is TGTGCCAGCAGTGACTCCGCGAGGAGAAGATCCCCCTACGAGCAGTACTTC.

The V gene is TRBV19, the J gene TRBJ1-1; D is ambiguous. V shed 3 bases and J shed 0 bases, with 11 bases lying between them. CDR3 length: 15 residues. Per the germline V gene, CDR1 is LNHDA and CDR2 is SQIVND (reference sequence). In DNA, the CDR3 is TGTGCCAGTAGTATTCCTAAACAGATGAACACTGAAGCTTTCTTT. This encodes CASSIPKQMNTEAFF.

This chain joins TRBV5-4 and TRBJ2-2; 14 nucleotides align to TRBD2. CDR1 SGHNT and CDR2 YYREEE come from the germline V gene (reference sequence). The J segment lost 8 bases and the V segment lost 4 bases, leaving 7 bases of the junction unmatched. The CDR3 is 16 residues long. The CDR3 DNA reads TGTGCCAGCAGCCAGGGACTAGCGGGAGTGGCGGGGGAGCTGTTTTTT. Translating it yields CASSQGLAGVAGELFF. Full variable domain (rest looked up from reference TRBV5-4 and TRBJ2-2): ETGVTQSPTHLIKTRGQQVTLRCSSQSGHNTVSWYQQALGQGPQFIFQYYREEENGRGNFPPRFSGLQFPNYSSELNVNALELDDSALYLCASSQGLAGVAGELFFGEGSRLTVL.